These 13 T cell receptor beta chains originate from one sample sequenced in a study of beta chain features in type 1 diabetes. Sequenced material consisted of expressed TCRB transcripts (all of the isolated RNA was reverse transcribed). Clones were read by immunoSEQ multiplex PCR, and TCRdb kept only the in-frame ones, dropping some. The top ten hold around 0.015% of the sample, which has a few hundred thousand clones, roughly 11% seen once. Material: naive CD4+ T cells from blood. These receptors originate from a woman aged 25 to 45 in good health.

This clone was observed a few times. The chain recombines TRBV9 with TRBJ2-1, with D possibly being TRBD2 (6 bases). Germline CDR1 is SGDLS and CDR2 is YYNGEE. The V end was cut by 1 base, the J end by 10 bases, with 18 bases between. The length of the CDR3 is 15 residues. The CDR3 DNA is TGTGCCAGCAGCGTACCCCCATCCGGGGACTCGGAGCAGTTCTTC. Amino acids: CASSVPPSGDSEQFF.

The chain employs TRBV6-1 and TRBJ1-1; 7 bases fit TRBD1. CDR3 length: 14 amino acids. Germline assignment: CDR1 MNHNS and CDR2 SASEGT. J gave up 6 bases and V 3 bases, and 7 bases lay outside the gene matches. CDR3 sequence reads: CASSEGQTYSEAFF. The CDR3 nucleotides are TGTGCCAGCAGTGAGGGACAGACTTATTCTGAAGCTTTCTTT.

About this clone: The same CDR3 arises from other DNA sequences in this sample as well. The genes are TRBV28 and TRBJ2-5; weak D call: TRBD2 (6 bases). CDR3 length: 14 residues. The germline gives CDR1 MDHEN, CDR2 SYDVKM. V was pared by 2 bases and J by 2 bases, with 9 bases between. In DNA, the CDR3 is TGTGCCAGCAGTTTAGGGGGGACGCAAGAGACCCAGTACTTC. Residues: CASSLGGTQETQYF.

This clone has only a few counts. This chain joins TRBV27 and TRBJ2-1; 7 positions match TRBD2. Germline-derived CDR1 and CDR2 are MNHEY and SMNVEV (reference sequence). J lost 2 bases, V lost 6 bases, and 4 bases had no gene match. CDR3 length equals 14 residues. CDR3 sequence reads: CASRSGIAYNEQFF. The CDR3 DNA reads as TGTGCCAGCAGAAGCGGGATAGCCTACAATGAGCAGTTCTTC.

This clone appeared a few times. The rearrangement links TRBV19 to TRBJ1-1; D is unclear. Germline CDR1 and CDR2: LNHDA and SQIVND (reference sequence). Trimming cost V 6 bases and J 1 base, with 9 bases left between them. The CDR3 is 13 residues long. The CDR3 nucleotides are TGTGCCAGTAGGACGCAGCGGAACACTGAAGCTTTCTTT. Translation gives CASRTQRNTEAFF.

V usage is TRBV7-9 and J usage is TRBJ2-2, with 8 bases that match TRBD2. The CDR3 totals 15 residues. Per the germline V gene, CDR1 is SEHNR and CDR2 is FQNEAQ (reference sequence). V lost 5 bases to trimming and J lost 5 bases; unmatched junction nucleotides: 7. CDR3 in DNA: TGTGCCAGCAGCCGTACTAGCGGTTGGACCGGGGAGCTGTTTTTT. Its translation: CASSRTSGWTGELFF.

In this sample, this clone turned up a few times. The chain has TRBV18 and TRBJ2-3; perhaps TRBD1 as D (5 bases). Germline-derived CDR1 and CDR2 are KGHSH and LQKENI. V lost 4 bases to trimming and J lost 5 bases, with 16 bases between them. CDR3 length: 15 residues. The CDR3 nucleotides read TGTGCCAGCTCACAGGACACCCTAGGCTTAGATACGCAGTATTTT. Translating gives CASSQDTLGLDTQYF.

The chain employs TRBV5-4 and TRBJ2-7; D possibly corresponds to TRBD1 (5 bases). V lost 2 bases and J 1 base, leaving 10 bases between the germline ends. The germline V gene has CDR1 SGHNT and CDR2 YYREEE (reference sequence). This CDR3 contains 14 residues. The CDR3 region has the DNA TGTGCCAGCAGCTTATTAGGGGAATCCTACGAGCAGTACTTC. Translated, it gives CASSLLGESYEQYF.

The chain employs TRBV7-8 and TRBJ2-4; 10 bases match TRBD2. Unmatched junction bases numbered 16, after V lost 1 base and J lost 7 bases. Germline CDR1 SGHVS, CDR2 FQNEAQ. The length of the CDR3 is 19 residues. CDR3 in amino acids: CASSLDKLAGSVPRNIQYF. CDR3 DNA: TGTGCCAGCAGCTTAGATAAACTAGCGGGAAGCGTCCCTCGGAACATTCAGTACTTC.

This rearrangement joins TRBV28 to TRBJ1-2; 7 bases fit TRBD1. The CDR3 is 11 amino acids. CDR1 MDHEN and CDR2 SYDVKM come from the germline V gene. As DNA, the CDR3 is TGTGCTTCTCAGGGGGTCAATGGCTACACCTTC. It codes for CASQGVNGYTF.

The chain couples TRBV29-1 to TRBJ2-5, with D maybe TRBD2 (5 bases). The V gene's germline CDR1 is SQVTM and CDR2 ANQGSEA. The CDR3 totals 13 residues. Between the trimmed V and J ends, which lost 1 base and 5 bases, there was a span of 11 bases. CDR3 nucleotide sequence: TGCAGCGTTGAAGGAGGGCCGGGGGAGACCCAGTACTTC. Its translation is CSVEGGPGETQYF.

This clone has a handful of counts. This chain connects TRBV7-2 to TRBJ2-7; 10 positions agree with TRBD2. The length of the CDR3 is 16 residues. V lost 5 bases to trimming and J lost 4 bases; unmatched junction nucleotides: 11. The germline CDR1 and CDR2 sequences are SGHTA and FQGNSA. CDR3 region: CASSDSTASGSYEQYF. CDR3 nucleotide sequence: TGTGCCAGCAGCGATAGCACGGCTAGCGGGAGTTACGAGCAGTACTTC.

This chain joins TRBV7-2 and TRBJ2-7; a weak D match, TRBD2 (6 bases). CDR1 is SGHTA and CDR2 is FQGNSA in the germline V gene. This CDR3 has 14 amino acids. The V and J ends lost 3 bases and 6 bases respectively, with 15 bases between them. The CDR3 protein is CASSFGGTPSEQYF. CDR3 sequence (DNA): TGTGCCAGCAGCTTTGGGGGGACCCCCAGCGAGCAGTACTTC.